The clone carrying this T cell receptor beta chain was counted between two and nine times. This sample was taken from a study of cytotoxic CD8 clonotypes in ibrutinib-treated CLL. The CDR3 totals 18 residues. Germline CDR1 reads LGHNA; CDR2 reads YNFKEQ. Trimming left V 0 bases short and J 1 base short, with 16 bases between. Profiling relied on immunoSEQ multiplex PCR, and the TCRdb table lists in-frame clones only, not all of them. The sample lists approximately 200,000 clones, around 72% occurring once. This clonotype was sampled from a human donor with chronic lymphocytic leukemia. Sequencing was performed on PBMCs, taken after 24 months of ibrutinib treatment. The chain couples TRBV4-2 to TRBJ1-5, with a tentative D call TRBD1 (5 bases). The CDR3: CASSQDRWGASSNQPQHF. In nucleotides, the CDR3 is TGTGCCAGCAGCCAAGATAGGTGGGGCGCCTCCAGCAATCAGCCCCAGCATTTT.